This entry describes one TCR beta chain. Antigen: not known. Sequenced by immunoSEQ multiplex PCR; TCRdb stores in-frame clones only, minus some. Of approximately 150,000 clones in the sample, 80% to 95% were seen once. The sample belongs to a study of T cell responses to AZD1222 COVID-19 vaccine. In the study overall: Both about-4-week and about-12-week second-dose recipients were combined. Broader study findings: Baseline serology detected seropositivity in only six or seven AZD1222 recipients. The study found vaccine-associated CD4 TCRs spanning spike, dominant at 160-218 and 743-854. It should be noted that donors were predominantly white British and more often female, and clonal diversity was possibly underestimated.

This CDR3 is 14 amino acids long. Looked up from germline, CDR1 is SGHTA and CDR2 is FQGTGA. V was trimmed by 5 bases and J by 4 bases, leaving 15 bases between them. This TCR was recovered from an adult in good health. The material was peripheral blood, obtained on day 0 of AZD1222 vaccination. The gene calls are TRBV7-3 and TRBJ2-7; D possibly matches TRBD1 or TRBD2 (5 bases each). DNA of the CDR3: TGTGCCAGCAGCCCATCCGGGGCCTATTACGAGCAGTACTTC. Translation: CASSPSGAYYEQYF.